This T cell receptor beta chain was recovered during a study of T cell responses to AZD1222 COVID-19 vaccine. Study results and limitations: Across spike, vaccine-associated CD4 TCRs were found, dominant at 160-218 and 743-854.

The count of this clone is one. What it recognizes is unknown. Libraries were prepared by immunoSEQ multiplex PCR; TCRdb keeps only in-frame clonotypes and omits some of them. The top ten clones hold just under 4.5% of a sample with some 120,000 clones, around 85% of them seen once. The CDR3 has 15 amino acids. V was pared by 2 bases and J by 4 bases, with 12 bases between. Germline CDR1 is MNHEY and CDR2 is SVGAGI. The rearrangement joins TRBV6-5 to TRBJ1-5; a possible D gene is TRBD1 (6 bases). The input for sequencing was peripheral blood, taken 28 days after the second AZD1222 dose. This receptor was identified in an adult who received the AZD1222 COVID-19 vaccine. DNA of the CDR3: TGTGCCAGCAGTTACGGAGGACAGCGTAATCAGCCCCAGCATTTT. Residues: CASSYGGQRNQPQHF.